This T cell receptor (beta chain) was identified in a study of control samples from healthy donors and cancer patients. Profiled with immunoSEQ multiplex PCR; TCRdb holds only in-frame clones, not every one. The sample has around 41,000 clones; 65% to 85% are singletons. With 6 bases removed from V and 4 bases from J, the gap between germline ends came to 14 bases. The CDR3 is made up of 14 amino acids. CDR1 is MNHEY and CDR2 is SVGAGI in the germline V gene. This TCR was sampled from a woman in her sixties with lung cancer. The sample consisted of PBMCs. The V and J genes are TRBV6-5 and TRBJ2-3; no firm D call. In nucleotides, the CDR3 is TGTGCCAGCAGACACGAATCCCGATCAGATACGCAGTATTTT. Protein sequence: CASRHESRSDTQYF.